Described below is a single T cell receptor beta chain sequence and its context. Its antigen remains unidentified. CDR1 SGHRS and CDR2 YFSETQ come from the germline V gene. The CDR3 loop spans 14 amino acids. Deletions cut 0 bases from V and 4 bases from J, with 11 bases between. The data stem from a study of shared clonotypes between healthy human individuals. In the study overall: Donor ages ranged 18 to 49 years: a couple of women, a few men. Study outcomes and limitations: Sequencing depth was expected to affect clonotype sharing among donors.

Repertoires were generated with immunoSEQ multiplex PCR, while TCRdb's copy carries only in-frame clones and drops some. The sample includes about 460,000 clones, 70% to 80% of them seen just once. The sequencing input was PBMCs. This sequence was found in a woman in her forties in good health. Some clones in this sample may be carry-over from other donors' samples. V and J are TRBV5-1 and TRBJ2-7; D remains unclear. The CDR3 bases are TGCGCCAGCAGCTTGGACTTTCGAGAGTACGAGCAGTACTTC. This sequence encodes CASSLDFREYEQYF.